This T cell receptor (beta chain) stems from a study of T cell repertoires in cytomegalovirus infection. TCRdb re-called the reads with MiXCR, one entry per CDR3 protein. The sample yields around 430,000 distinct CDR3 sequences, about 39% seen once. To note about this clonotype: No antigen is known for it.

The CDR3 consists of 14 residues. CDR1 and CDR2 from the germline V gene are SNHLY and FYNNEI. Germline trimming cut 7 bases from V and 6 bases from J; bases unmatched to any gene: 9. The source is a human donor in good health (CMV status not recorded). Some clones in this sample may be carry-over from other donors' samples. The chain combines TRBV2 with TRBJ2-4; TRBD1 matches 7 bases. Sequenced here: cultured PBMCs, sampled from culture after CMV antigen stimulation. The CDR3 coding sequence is TGTGCCAGCACTCAAGAAGGGGGCGCAAACATTCAGTACTTC. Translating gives CASTQEGGANIQYF.